This TCR beta chain was obtained from a study of response to subunit inactivated influenza vaccine. Study-wide results and limits: Few additional T cells are recruited per seasonal influenza vaccination, authors suggested.

There are many counts of this clonotype. What it recognizes is unknown. The V gene's germline CDR1 is SQVTM and CDR2 ANQGSEA. V gave up 4 bases and J gave up 0 bases, with 7 bases separating them. The CDR3 sequence is 13 residues long. TCRdb itself ran the RT-PCR reads through MiXCR, one entry per CDR3 protein. The profile shows some 850,000 distinct CDR3 sequences, roughly 20% of them singletons. The sample here was PBMCs from blood, taken roughly 5 days after vaccination. The chain is built from TRBV29-1 and TRBJ2-1; possibly TRBD1 for D (6 bases). The sequence was obtained from a man aged 50 or older who received an inactivated influenza vaccine. The CDR3 protein is CSVGGRSYNEQFF. The CDR3 DNA sequence: TGCAGCGTTGGGGGGCGCTCCTACAATGAGCAGTTCTTC.